Presented here are 27 T cell receptor beta chains from one specimen sequenced in a study of memory CD4+ T cells and cytomegalovirus serostatus. Here immunoSEQ multiplex PCR was the method, and the copy in TCRdb shows in-frame clones only, minus some. The sample has 60,000 or so clones, approximately 81% seen once. The sort gate was single viable CD3+CD4+CD8-CD45RO+ cells for memory CD4+ T cells. The specimen was memory CD4+ T cells from blood. These receptors all stem from an adult in good health and CMV-seronegative. Some clones in this sample may be carry-over from other donors' samples.

About this clone itself: Other DNA sequences in the sample encode the same CDR3. The CDR3 here is CASSLRRGTEAFF. CDR3 DNA: TGCGCCAGCAGTCTAAGGCGGGGCACTGAAGCTTTCTTT. This sequence joins TRBV4-1 and TRBJ1-1; the D is unclear. Germline CDR1 is MGHRA and CDR2 is YSYEKL. Trimming cost V 6 bases and J 4 bases, with 12 bases left between them. The CDR3 extends over 13 amino acids.

This clone was seen only a few times. The chain couples TRBV5-1 to TRBJ2-1, with TRBD2 matching over 9 bases. The germline gives CDR1 SGHRS, CDR2 YFSETQ. This CDR3 contains 17 residues. The V gene end was trimmed by 0 bases and the J gene end by 2 bases; junction bases not matched to a gene: 6. CDR3 nucleotides: TGCGCCAGCAGCTTGGTCTCTAGCGGGATAACCTACAATGAGCAGTTCTTC. Protein sequence: CASSLVSSGITYNEQFF.

The V call is TRBV28, the J call TRBJ1-1; possible D gene TRBD1, 5 bases. The germline CDR1 and CDR2 sequences are MDHEN and SYDVKM. V shed 7 bases and J shed 0 bases, with 12 bases lying between them. The CDR3 runs to 14 residues. CDR3 DNA: TGTGCCAGCATCTTGGGGGGGTTGAACACTGAAGCTTTCTTT. It translates to CASILGGLNTEAFF.

The chain recombines TRBV10-3 with TRBJ2-1; 13 bases are shared with TRBD2. V lost 6 bases, J lost 9 bases, and 8 bases stayed unmatched. CDR3 length: 15 residues. CDR1 and CDR2 (germline): ENHRY, SYGVKD. CDR3 residues: CAIRETSGRDVEQFF. The DNA of the CDR3 is TGTGCCATCAGGGAAACTAGCGGGAGGGACGTTGAGCAGTTCTTC.

This sequence joins TRBV5-4 and TRBJ2-7, with 8 bases that match TRBD1. The junction had 6 bases not matched to a gene; V was cut back by 4 bases and J by 3 bases. CDR1 is SGHNT and CDR2 is YYREEE in the germline V gene (reference sequence). The CDR3 totals 14 residues. The CDR3 DNA sequence: TGTGCCAGCAGCGCTCGGACAGGGAACTACGAGCAGTACTTC. Translation: CASSARTGNYEQYF.

The gene calls are TRBV27 and TRBJ2-7; 7 bases agree with TRBD1. Germline CDR1 reads MNHEY; CDR2 reads SMNVEV (reference sequence). Trimming removed 2 bases from V and 2 bases from J; junction bases left unmatched: 9. This CDR3 is 16 amino acids long. As DNA, the CDR3 is TGTGCCAGCAGTTTAAGGTTCGGGACAGCCACCTACGAGCAGTACTTC. Its translation: CASSLRFGTATYEQYF.

This rearrangement joins TRBV28 to TRBJ2-4, with D possibly matching TRBD2 (6 bases). The germline V gene has CDR1 MDHEN and CDR2 SYDVKM. V shed 6 bases and J shed 3 bases, with 15 bases lying between them. The CDR3 is 15 residues long. The chain's CDR3 is CASSRGGPGKNIQYF. The CDR3 DNA is TGTGCCAGCAGCCGAGGAGGGCCCGGCAAAAACATTCAGTACTTC. The variable domain in full, completed from reference TRBV28 and TRBJ2-4, reads DVKVTQSSRYLVKRTGEKVFLECVQDMDHENMFWYRQDPGLGLRLIYFSYDVKMKEKGDIPEGYSVSREKKERFSLILESASTNQTSMYLCASSRGGPGKNIQYFGAGTRLSVL.

This chain links TRBV29-1 with TRBJ1-1; D is ambiguous. The CDR3 contains 13 residues. Trimming stripped 5 bases from V and 4 bases from J, with 14 bases between. Germline V gene data show CDR1 as SQVTM and CDR2 as ANQGSEA. CDR3 region: CSVRTAPATEAFF. CDR3 nucleotides: TGCAGCGTTAGGACCGCTCCGGCCACTGAAGCTTTCTTT. The whole variable domain, remainder taken from reference TRBV29-1 and TRBJ1-1, is SAVISQKPSRDICQRGTSLTIQCQVDSQVTMMFWYRQQPGQSLTLIATANQGSEATYESGFVIDKFPISRPNLTFSTLTVSNMSPEDSSIYLCSVRTAPATEAFFGQGTRLTVV.

CDR3 bases: TGTGCCAGCAGTTTAAGGGGGAACCGAGCCTCTGGGGCCAACGTCCTGACTTTC. Translating it yields CASSLRGNRASGANVLTF. The V gene is TRBV27, the J gene TRBJ2-6; maybe TRBD1 (6 bases). Germline values: CDR1 MNHEY, CDR2 SMNVEV (reference sequence). This CDR3 comprises 18 residues. Trimming removed 2 bases at V and 0 bases at J, with 14 bases between. Full variable domain (remainder filled in from reference TRBV27 and TRBJ2-6): EAQVTQNPRYLITVTGKKLTVTCSQNMNHEYMSWYRQDPGLGLRQIYYSMNVEVTDKGDVPEGYKVSRKEKRNFPLILESPSPNQTSLYFCASSLRGNRASGANVLTFGAGSRLTVL.

This chain uses TRBV30 with TRBJ2-6; no clear D gene. V was clipped by 2 bases and J by 2 bases, with 7 bases between them. The germline CDR1 and CDR2 sequences are GTSNPN and SVGIG (reference sequence). This CDR3 spans 14 amino acids. The CDR3 region is CAWSLGTGANVLTF. CDR3 bases: TGTGCCTGGAGTCTAGGGACTGGGGCCAACGTCCTGACTTTC.

Worth noting for this clone: The junction does not match germline at one end; this may be a read error. The V and J genes are TRBV7-7 and TRBJ2-2; TRBD2 is a possible D gene (6 bases). The CDR3 has 17 residues. Germline V gene data show CDR1 as SSHAT and CDR2 as FNYEAQ (reference sequence). CDR3 amino acids: CASSLGSAGLNTGELFF. CDR3 coding DNA: TGTGCTAGCAGCTTAGGCTCAGCGGGTCTGAACACCGGGGAGCTGTTTTTT.

V is TRBV11-2 and J is TRBJ1-1; D gene ambiguous. V was shortened by 0 bases and J by 11 bases, with 10 bases between the two germline ends. The CDR3 sequence is 12 residues long. CDR1 is SGHAT and CDR2 is FQNNGV in the germline V gene. CDR3 coding DNA: TGTGCCAGCAGCTTAGAGGTAACGGGGGCTTTCTTT. Residues: CASSLEVTGAFF.

J is TRBJ2-7 and V is TRBV30, with D maybe TRBD1 (5 bases). V lost 0 bases and J 5 bases, leaving 14 bases between the germline ends. Per the germline V gene, CDR1 is GTSNPN and CDR2 is SVGIG (reference sequence). CDR3 size: 14 residues. The CDR3 DNA is TGTGCCTGGAGTGTAGGGCAGGGATCCCACGAGCAGTACTTC. As protein: CAWSVGQGSHEQYF.

In DNA form, the CDR3 reads TGTGCCAGCAGCTTATGGACTAGCGGCTCCTACGAGCAGTACTTC. This gives the protein CASSLWTSGSYEQYF. The chain joins TRBV13 to TRBJ2-7; TRBD2 aligns across 10 bases. The junction had 1 base not matched to a gene; V was cut back by 2 bases and J by 0 bases. The CDR3 runs to 15 residues. CDR1 and CDR2 (germline): PRHDT, FYEKMQ (reference sequence). Complete variable domain (other parts from reference TRBV13 and TRBJ2-7): AAGVIQSPRHLIKEKRETATLKCYPIPRHDTVYWYQQGPGQDPQFLISFYEKMQSDKGSIPDRFSAQQFSDYHSELNMSSLELGDSALYFCASSLWTSGSYEQYFGPGTRLTVT.

This chain joins TRBV7-7 and TRBJ1-1; 12 positions match TRBD1. Germline lookup yields CDR1 SSHAT and CDR2 FNYEAQ (reference sequence). The CDR3 covers 15 residues. The trim removed 5 bases at V and 11 bases at J, leaving 12 bases unmatched. The CDR3 nucleotides read TGTGCCAGCAGCACGGAAACGGGACAGGGGGCTCTGGCTTTCTTT. Protein: CASSTETGQGALAFF.

This clone came up once. V gene TRBV6-6 combines with J gene TRBJ2-1; TRBD2 aligns across 7 bases. Germline CDR1 and CDR2: MNHNY and SVGAGI (reference sequence). The CDR3 sequence is 14 residues long. The V gene end was trimmed by 4 bases and the J gene end by 5 bases; junction bases not matched to a gene: 5. CDR3 loop: CASSSQGTNNEQFF. CDR3 DNA: TGTGCCAGCAGTTCCCAAGGGACTAACAATGAGCAGTTCTTC.

This clone was found a few times. The chain is built from TRBV19 and TRBJ1-5, with no clear D. V lost 8 bases and J lost 5, with 13 bases in between. In germline, CDR1 is LNHDA, CDR2 SQIVND (reference sequence). This CDR3 is 13 amino acids long. The CDR3 sequence: CASSQGRDQPQHF. CDR3 bases: TGTGCCAGTTCCCAAGGTAGGGATCAGCCCCAGCATTTT.

The genes are TRBV6-1 and TRBJ1-2; the D gene is possibly TRBD1 (6 bases). Trimming left V 2 bases short and J 6 bases short, with 13 bases between. CDR3 length equals 14 residues. Germline-derived CDR1 and CDR2 are MNHNS and SASEGT. CDR3 amino acids: CASSELGHNNGYTF. The CDR3 nucleotides are TGTGCCAGCAGTGAACTGGGACATAATAATGGCTACACCTTC.

The V call is TRBV9, the J call TRBJ2-2; TRBD2 matches at 7 bases. In germline, CDR1 is SGDLS, CDR2 YYNGEE. J was trimmed by 5 bases and V by 3 bases; bases with no gene match: 13. The CDR3 has 17 amino acids. The CDR3 here is CASSAQVGGVSTGELFF. The CDR3, as DNA: TGTGCCAGCAGCGCCCAAGTGGGAGGGGTTTCTACCGGGGAGCTGTTTTTT.

The J gene is TRBJ1-3, the V gene TRBV7-8; 9 bases are shared with TRBD1. CDR3 length: 13 residues. V gave up 8 bases and J gave up 4 bases; unmatched junction bases: 3. Germline values: CDR1 SGHVS, CDR2 FQNEAQ. The CDR3, as DNA: TGTGCCAGCGGGACAGGGCGCGGAAACACCATATATTTT. It encodes CASGTGRGNTIYF.

The rearrangement links TRBV30 to TRBJ1-5; no clear D gene. This CDR3 spans 16 amino acids. Trimming left V 3 bases short and J 2 bases short, with 17 bases between. Germline V gene sequence: CDR1 GTSNPN, CDR2 SVGIG (reference sequence). The CDR3 nucleotides read TGTGCCTGGAGAGTGGCAGGCACTTCGGGCAATCAGCCCCAGCATTTT. This sequence encodes CAWRVAGTSGNQPQHF.

This clone appeared once. The genes are TRBV4-2 and TRBJ1-5; D uncertain. The CDR3 runs 17 residues. V was shortened by 1 base and J by 0 bases, with 13 bases between the two germline ends. Looked up from germline, CDR1 is LGHNA and CDR2 is YNFKEQ. CDR3 sequence: CASSQGEAGYSNQPQHF. As DNA, the CDR3 is TGTGCCAGCAGCCAAGGAGAGGCAGGCTATAGCAATCAGCCCCAGCATTTT.

The chain carries TRBV18 and TRBJ2-7, with unresolved D. Germline assignment: CDR1 KGHSH and CDR2 LQKENI. This CDR3 region has 12 residues. Trimming shortened V by 3 bases and J by 6 bases, and 9 bases separated the two germline ends. DNA for the CDR3: TGTGCCAGCTCACCGAAGCAAGTCGAGCAGTACTTC. Translation gives CASSPKQVEQYF.

The CDR3 here is CASSLKGVNTEAFF. The DNA for the CDR3 is TGCGCCAGCAGCTTGAAAGGGGTTAACACTGAAGCTTTCTTT. V is TRBV5-1 and J is TRBJ1-1; perhaps TRBD1 as D (5 bases). Germline V CDR1 and CDR2: SGHRS, YFSETQ. CDR3 length equals 14 residues. Deletions cut 1 base from V and 2 bases from J, with 9 bases between.

This clone occurred a few times. The chain is built from TRBV14 and TRBJ2-4, with D maybe TRBD1 (6 bases). The germline CDR1 and CDR2 sequences are SGHDN and FVKESK. CDR3 length equals 16 residues. The V gene lost 0 bases and the J gene lost 8 bases, with 17 bases spanning the gap. The CDR3 sequence is CASSQEARGRGYIQYF. As DNA, the CDR3 is TGTGCCAGCAGCCAAGAGGCCCGGGGCAGGGGATACATTCAGTACTTC. Looking up the rest from reference TRBV14 and TRBJ2-4 gives the full variable domain: EAGVTQFPSHSVIEKGQTVTLRCDPISGHDNLYWYRRVMGKEIKFLLHFVKESKQDESGMPNNRFLAERTGGTYSTLKVQPAELEDSGVYFCASSQEARGRGYIQYFGAGTRLSVL.

This chain connects TRBV29-1 to TRBJ1-2; D may be TRBD1 (6 bases). This CDR3 spans 16 amino acids. V was pared by 3 bases and J by 8 bases, with 25 bases between. Germline V CDR1 and CDR2: SQVTM, ANQGSEA. The CDR3 loop is CSVDTPAGAMASGYTF. CDR3 nucleotides: TGCAGCGTTGATACGCCCGCAGGGGCCATGGCCTCGGGCTACACCTTC.

This chain joins TRBV7-8 and TRBJ1-1, with D possibly being TRBD1 (5 bases). CDR1 SGHVS and CDR2 FQNEAQ come from the germline V gene. The CDR3 contains 17 residues. The V gene lost 0 bases and the J gene lost 7 bases, with 21 bases spanning the gap. CDR3 protein: CASSLAHMIREYGEAFF. The CDR3 bases are TGTGCCAGCAGCTTAGCCCATATGATCAGGGAATATGGTGAAGCTTTCTTT. The full variable domain, completed using reference TRBV7-8 and TRBJ1-1, is GAGVSQSPRYKVAKRGQDVALRCDPISGHVSLFWYQQALGQGPEFLTYFQNEAQLDKSGLPSDRFFAERPEGSVSTLKIQRTQQEDSAVYLCASSLAHMIREYGEAFFGQGTRLTVV.